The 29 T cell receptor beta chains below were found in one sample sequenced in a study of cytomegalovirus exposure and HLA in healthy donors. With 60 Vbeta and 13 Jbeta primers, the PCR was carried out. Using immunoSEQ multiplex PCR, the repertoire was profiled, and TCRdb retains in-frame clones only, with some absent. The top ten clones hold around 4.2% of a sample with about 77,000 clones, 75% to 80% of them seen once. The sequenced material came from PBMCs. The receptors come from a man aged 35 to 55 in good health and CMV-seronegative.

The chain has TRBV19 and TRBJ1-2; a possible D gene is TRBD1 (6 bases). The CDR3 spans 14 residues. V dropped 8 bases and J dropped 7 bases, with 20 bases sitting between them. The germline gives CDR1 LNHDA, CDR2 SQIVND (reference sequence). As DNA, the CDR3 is TGTGCCAGTTCACAGGGTGGGCGCGAGGCTGGCTACACCTTC. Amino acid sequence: CASSQGGREAGYTF.

In DNA form, the CDR3 reads TGTGCCTGGAGAGGTCAGGGGGTCAGTGAAAAACTGTTTTTT. Its translation: CAWRGQGVSEKLFF. The gene calls are TRBV30 and TRBJ1-4; 7 bases match TRBD1. V lost 3 bases to trimming and J lost 7 bases; unmatched junction nucleotides: 8. The CDR3 length is 14 residues. Germline values: CDR1 GTSNPN, CDR2 SVGIG (reference sequence).

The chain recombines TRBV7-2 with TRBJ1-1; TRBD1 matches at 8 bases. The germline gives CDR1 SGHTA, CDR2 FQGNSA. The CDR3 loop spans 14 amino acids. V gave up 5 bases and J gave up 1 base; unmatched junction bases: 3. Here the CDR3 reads CASSTDRGNTEAFF. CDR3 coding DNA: TGTGCCAGCAGCACAGACAGGGGGAACACTGAAGCTTTCTTT.

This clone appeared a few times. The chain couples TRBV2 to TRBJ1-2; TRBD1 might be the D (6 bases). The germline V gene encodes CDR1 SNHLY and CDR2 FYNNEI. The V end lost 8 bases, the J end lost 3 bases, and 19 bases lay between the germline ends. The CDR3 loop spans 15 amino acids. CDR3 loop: CASRQERATYYGYTF. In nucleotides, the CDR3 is TGTGCCAGCCGACAGGAGAGAGCTACATACTATGGCTACACCTTC. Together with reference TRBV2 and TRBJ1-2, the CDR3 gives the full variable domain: EPEVTQTPSHQVTQMGQEVILRCVPISNHLYFYWYRQILGQKVEFLVSFYNNEISEKSEIFDDQFSVERPDGSNFTLKIRSTKLEDSAMYFCASRQERATYYGYTFGSGTRLTVV.

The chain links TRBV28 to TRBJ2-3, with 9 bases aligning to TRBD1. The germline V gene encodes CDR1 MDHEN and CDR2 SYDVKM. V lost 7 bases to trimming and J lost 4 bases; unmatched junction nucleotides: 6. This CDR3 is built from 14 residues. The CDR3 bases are TGTGCCAGCATAAGGGACAGGGCGTCAGATACGCAGTATTTT. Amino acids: CASIRDRASDTQYF.

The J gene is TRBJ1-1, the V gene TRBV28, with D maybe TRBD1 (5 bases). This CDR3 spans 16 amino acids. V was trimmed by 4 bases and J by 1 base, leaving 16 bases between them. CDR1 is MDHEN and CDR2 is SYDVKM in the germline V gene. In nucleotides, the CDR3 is TGTGCCAGCAGTTCACCGCTGTTGGGGGGGAACACTGAAGCTTTCTTT. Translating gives CASSSPLLGGNTEAFF.

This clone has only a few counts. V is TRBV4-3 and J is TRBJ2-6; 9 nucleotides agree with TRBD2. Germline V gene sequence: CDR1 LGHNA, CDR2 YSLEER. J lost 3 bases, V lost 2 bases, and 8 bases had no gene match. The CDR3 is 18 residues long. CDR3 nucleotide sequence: TGCGCCAGCAGCCAACGGGGGGGGACTAGCATTGGGGCCAACGTCCTGACTTTC. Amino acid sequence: CASSQRGGTSIGANVLTF.

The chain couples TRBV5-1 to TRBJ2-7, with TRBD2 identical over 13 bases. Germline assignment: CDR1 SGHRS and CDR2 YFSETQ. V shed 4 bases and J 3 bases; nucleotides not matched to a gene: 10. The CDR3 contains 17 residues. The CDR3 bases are TGCGCCAGCAGCCAGGGACTAGCGGGATCGATGGACTACGAGCAGTACTTC. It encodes CASSQGLAGSMDYEQYF.

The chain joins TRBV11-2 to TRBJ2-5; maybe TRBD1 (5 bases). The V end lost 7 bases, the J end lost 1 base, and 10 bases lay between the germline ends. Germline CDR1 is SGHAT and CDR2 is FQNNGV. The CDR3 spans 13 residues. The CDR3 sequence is CASTRRGQETQYF. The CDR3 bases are TGTGCCAGCACCCGAAGGGGCCAAGAGACCCAGTACTTC.

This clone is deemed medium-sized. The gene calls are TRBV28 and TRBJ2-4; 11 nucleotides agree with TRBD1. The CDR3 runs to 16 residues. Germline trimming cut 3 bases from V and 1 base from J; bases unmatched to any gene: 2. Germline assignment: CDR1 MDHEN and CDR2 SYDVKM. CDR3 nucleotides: TGTGCCAGCAGTTTGGGACAGGGGGTGGCCAAAAACATTCAGTACTTC. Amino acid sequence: CASSLGQGVAKNIQYF. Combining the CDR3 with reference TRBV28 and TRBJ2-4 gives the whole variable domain DVKVTQSSRYLVKRTGEKVFLECVQDMDHENMFWYRQDPGLGLRLIYFSYDVKMKEKGDIPEGYSVSREKKERFSLILESASTNQTSMYLCASSLGQGVAKNIQYFGAGTRLSVL.

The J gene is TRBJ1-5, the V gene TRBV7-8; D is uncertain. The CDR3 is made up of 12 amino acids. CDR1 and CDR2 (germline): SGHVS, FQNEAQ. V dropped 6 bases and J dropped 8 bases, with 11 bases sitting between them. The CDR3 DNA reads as TGTGCCAGCAGTCAAGCGTGGGAGCCCCAGCATTTT. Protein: CASSQAWEPQHF.

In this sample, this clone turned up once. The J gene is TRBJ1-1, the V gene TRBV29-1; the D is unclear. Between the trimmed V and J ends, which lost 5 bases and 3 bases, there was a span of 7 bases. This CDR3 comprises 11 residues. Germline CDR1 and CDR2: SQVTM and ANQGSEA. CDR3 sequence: CSVSGDTEAFF. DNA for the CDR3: TGCAGCGTTTCCGGAGACACTGAAGCTTTCTTT.

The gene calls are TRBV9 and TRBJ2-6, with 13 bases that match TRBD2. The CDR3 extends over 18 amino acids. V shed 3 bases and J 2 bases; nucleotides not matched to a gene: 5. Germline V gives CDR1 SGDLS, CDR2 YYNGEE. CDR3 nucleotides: TGTGCCAGCAGCGAGGGACTAGCGGGACCAGCTGGGGCCAACGTCCTGACTTTC. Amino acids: CASSEGLAGPAGANVLTF.

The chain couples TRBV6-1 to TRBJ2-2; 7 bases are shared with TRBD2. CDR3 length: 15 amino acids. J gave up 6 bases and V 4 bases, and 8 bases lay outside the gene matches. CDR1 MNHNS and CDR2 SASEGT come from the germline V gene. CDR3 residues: CASSGWRESAGELFF. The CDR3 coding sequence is TGTGCCAGCAGTGGTTGGCGGGAGAGCGCCGGGGAGCTGTTTTTT.

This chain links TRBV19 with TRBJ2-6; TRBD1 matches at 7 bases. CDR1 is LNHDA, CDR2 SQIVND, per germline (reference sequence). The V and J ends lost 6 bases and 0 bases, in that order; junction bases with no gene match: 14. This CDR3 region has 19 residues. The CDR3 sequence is CASSPRPGQLSSGANVLTF. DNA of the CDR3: TGTGCCAGTAGCCCCCGACCGGGACAGTTAAGCTCTGGGGCCAACGTCCTGACTTTC. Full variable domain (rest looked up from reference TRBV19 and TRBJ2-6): DGGITQSPKYLFRKEGQNVTLSCEQNLNHDAMYWYRQDPGQGLRLIYYSQIVNDFQKGDIAEGYSVSREKKESFPLTVTSAQKNPTAFYLCASSPRPGQLSSGANVLTFGAGSRLTVL.

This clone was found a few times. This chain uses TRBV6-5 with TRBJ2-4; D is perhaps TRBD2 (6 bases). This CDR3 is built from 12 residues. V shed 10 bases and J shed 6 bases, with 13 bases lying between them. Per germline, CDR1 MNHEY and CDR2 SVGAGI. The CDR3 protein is CATEDYTNIQYF. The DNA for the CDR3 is TGTGCCACAGAGGACTATACAAACATTCAGTACTTC.

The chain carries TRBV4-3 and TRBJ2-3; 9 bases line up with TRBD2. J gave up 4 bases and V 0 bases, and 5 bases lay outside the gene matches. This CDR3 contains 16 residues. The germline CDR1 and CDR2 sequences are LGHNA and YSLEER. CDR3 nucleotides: TGCGCCAGCAGCCAAGAGCCAGCGGGAGGCTCAGATACGCAGTATTTT. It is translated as CASSQEPAGGSDTQYF.

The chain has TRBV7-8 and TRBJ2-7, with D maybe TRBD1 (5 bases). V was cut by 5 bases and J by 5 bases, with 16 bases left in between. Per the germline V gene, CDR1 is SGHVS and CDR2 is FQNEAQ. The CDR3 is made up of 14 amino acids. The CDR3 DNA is TGTGCCAGCAGCCCCCAGGGAAGATATCACGAGCAGTACTTC. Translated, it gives CASSPQGRYHEQYF.

In DNA, the CDR3 is TGTGCCTGGAGTGATTTGGGCCAGATGCCTAGCGGGGAGGGTAGGGAGACCCAGTACTTC. This codes for CAWSDLGQMPSGEGRETQYF. The chain is built from TRBV30 and TRBJ2-5; the match to TRBD2 covers 9 bases. The CDR3 sequence is 20 residues long. The germline V gene encodes CDR1 GTSNPN and CDR2 SVGIG (reference sequence). Losses at the gene ends were 1 base for V and 5 bases for J; bases not matched to a gene: 23. The full variable domain, completed using reference TRBV30 and TRBJ2-5, is SQTIHQWPATLVQPVGSPLSLECTVEGTSNPNLYWYRQAAGRGLQLLFYSVGIGQISSEVPQNLSASRPQDRQFILSSKKLLLSDSGFYLCAWSDLGQMPSGEGRETQYFGPGTRLLVL.

CDR3 in DNA: TGTGCCAGCACCTTGGACAGGGAGAACCGAGACACTGAAGCTTTCTTT. Its protein product is CASTLDRENRDTEAFF. The chain recombines TRBV7-8 with TRBJ1-1; 8 bases map to TRBD1. Per the germline V gene, CDR1 is SGHVS and CDR2 is FQNEAQ. The V gene end was trimmed by 7 bases and the J gene end by 3 bases; junction bases not matched to a gene: 13. This CDR3 spans 16 amino acids.

The chain's CDR3 is CASSSSSGAYEQYF. In DNA form, the CDR3 reads TGTGCCAGCAGTTCTTCCAGCGGGGCCTACGAGCAGTACTTC. V gene TRBV6-5 combines with J gene TRBJ2-7; TRBD2 matches 7 bases. The CDR3 runs 14 residues. The junction had 5 bases not matched to a gene; V was cut back by 4 bases and J by 2 bases. Germline V lookup: CDR1 MNHEY, CDR2 SVGAGI.

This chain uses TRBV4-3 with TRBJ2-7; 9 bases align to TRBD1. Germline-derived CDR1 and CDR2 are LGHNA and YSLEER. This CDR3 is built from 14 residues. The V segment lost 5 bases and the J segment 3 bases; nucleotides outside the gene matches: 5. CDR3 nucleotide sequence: TGCGCCAGCAGCTTAGGGACAGGGAACTACGAGCAGTACTTC. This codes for CASSLGTGNYEQYF.

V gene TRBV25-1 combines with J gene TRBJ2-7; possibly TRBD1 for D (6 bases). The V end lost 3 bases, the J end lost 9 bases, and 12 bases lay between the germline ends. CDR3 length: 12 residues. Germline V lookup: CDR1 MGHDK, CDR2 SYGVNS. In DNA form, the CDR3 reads TGTGCCAGCAGTGATCAAAGGGGGAGGCAGTACTTC. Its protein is CASSDQRGRQYF.

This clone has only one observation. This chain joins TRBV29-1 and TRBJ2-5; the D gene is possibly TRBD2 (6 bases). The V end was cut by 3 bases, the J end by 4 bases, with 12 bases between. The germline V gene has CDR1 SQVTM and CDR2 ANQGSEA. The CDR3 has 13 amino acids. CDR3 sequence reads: CSVDLRGGETQYF. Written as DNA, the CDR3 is TGCAGCGTTGATCTCCGGGGAGGAGAGACCCAGTACTTC. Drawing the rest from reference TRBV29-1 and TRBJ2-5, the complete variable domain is SAVISQKPSRDICQRGTSLTIQCQVDSQVTMMFWYRQQPGQSLTLIATANQGSEATYESGFVIDKFPISRPNLTFSTLTVSNMSPEDSSIYLCSVDLRGGETQYFGPGTRLLVL.

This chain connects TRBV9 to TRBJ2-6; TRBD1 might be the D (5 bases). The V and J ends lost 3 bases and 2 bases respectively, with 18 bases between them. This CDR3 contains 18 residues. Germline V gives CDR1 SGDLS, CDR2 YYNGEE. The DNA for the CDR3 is TGTGCCAGCAGCGGTCGGATGTCTGGGGCGCCTGGGGCCAACGTCCTGACTTTC. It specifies CASSGRMSGAPGANVLTF.

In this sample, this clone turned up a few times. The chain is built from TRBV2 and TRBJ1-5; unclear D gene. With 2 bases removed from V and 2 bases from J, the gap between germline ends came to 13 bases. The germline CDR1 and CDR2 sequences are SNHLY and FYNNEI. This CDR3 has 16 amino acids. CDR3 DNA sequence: TGTGCCAGCAGTGAACCCGGCGGGCTGGGCAATCAGCCCCAGCATTTT. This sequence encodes CASSEPGGLGNQPQHF.

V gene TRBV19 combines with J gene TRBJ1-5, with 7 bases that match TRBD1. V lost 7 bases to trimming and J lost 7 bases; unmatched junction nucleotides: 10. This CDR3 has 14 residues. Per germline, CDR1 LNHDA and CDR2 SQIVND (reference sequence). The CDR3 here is CASNPTGTNQPQHF. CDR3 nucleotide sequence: TGTGCCAGTAACCCGACAGGGACGAACCAGCCCCAGCATTTT.

The CDR3 protein is CASGGQGASGANVLTF. In nucleotides, the CDR3 is TGTGCCAGCGGTGGACAGGGGGCATCTGGGGCCAACGTCCTGACTTTC. The chain combines TRBV6-1 with TRBJ2-6; TRBD1 matches at 11 bases. This CDR3 is built from 16 residues. V lost 8 bases and J lost 1; bases outside the gene matches: 4. Germline V gene sequence: CDR1 MNHNS, CDR2 SASEGT.

CDR3 amino acids: CASSQDGGREEQFF. CDR3 nucleotide sequence: TGCGCCAGCAGCCAAGATGGTGGTAGGGAGGAGCAGTTCTTC. The chain links TRBV4-3 to TRBJ2-1; D might be TRBD2 (5 bases). Germline CDR1 and CDR2: LGHNA and YSLEER. This CDR3 comprises 14 residues. The V end was cut by 0 bases, the J end by 10 bases, with 13 bases between.